This T cell receptor beta chain was found in a study of cytotoxic CD8 clonotypes in ibrutinib-treated CLL. On the study more broadly: By median roughly 68 months, approximately twelve had progressed and some 14 stayed remitted; responses had been 2 complete and about 25 partial.

Overall study results and limits: Stable or contracted on treatment, public clonotypes were also uncommon.

Using immunoSEQ multiplex PCR, the repertoire was profiled, and TCRdb retains in-frame clones only, with some absent. The table lists over 75,000 clones, almost 80% of them singletons. Trimming stripped 3 bases from V and 2 bases from J, with 15 bases between. CDR3 size: 16 residues. CDR1 MDHEN and CDR2 SYDVKM come from the germline V gene. As to this clone: Its antigen is not identified.

This receptor was taken from a human donor with chronic lymphocytic leukemia. The source material was PBMCs, sampled after 12 months of ibrutinib treatment. This rearrangement joins TRBV28 to TRBJ2-3; D unresolved. The CDR3 DNA sequence: TGTGCCAGCAGTTTGTTTAAGCAGGCCCACACAGATACGCAGTATTTT. Its protein is CASSLFKQAHTDTQYF.